The 23 T cell receptor beta chains below all came from one sample that was sequenced in a study of T cells in women clearing cervical HPV infection. TCRdb's copy holds only in-frame clones and misses some; the assay was immunoSEQ multiplex PCR. This sample's table has 25,000 to 35,000 clones. Sequenced input: blood buffy coat. These receptors all stem from a woman aged 18-69 years with a cervical HPV16 infection that either progressed to CIN3+ or cleared (not recorded which).

The part of the CDR3 DNA that was read is TGTGCCAGCAGCTTTTCCGGGACTAGCGGGTCTCAAGAGACC. Protein product: CASSFSGTSGSQET. The entire CDR3 sequence reads CASSFSGTSGSQETQYF. V is TRBV7-8 and J is TRBJ2-5; 12 bases are shared with TRBD2. The sequence runs out 3 residues before the end of the CDR3; the remainder is reconstructed from the germline J gene. Trimming cost V 3 bases and J 2 bases; bases outside gene matches: 7. The CDR3 is made up of 17 amino acids. Germline V gives CDR1 SGHVS, CDR2 FQNEAQ.

For this clone: The DNA ends 3 residues before the CDR3 does, and the rest of the CDR3 is filled in from the germline J gene. The gene calls are TRBV7-8 and TRBJ2-1; 10 bases align to TRBD2. V shed 6 bases and J 1 base; nucleotides not matched to a gene: 12. The CDR3 loop spans 18 amino acids. CDR1 is SGHVS and CDR2 is FQNEAQ in the germline V gene. This CDR3 reads CASSSKRTSGLSYNEQFF. The DNA read from the CDR3 is TGTGCCAGCAGTTCTAAACGGACTAGCGGACTTTCCTACAATGAG.

Worth noting for this clone: The read stops 3 residues short of the end of the CDR3; the missing end is completed from the germline J gene. The chain recombines TRBV4-1 with TRBJ1-5; the D gene is possibly TRBD1 (5 bases). Germline loops: CDR1 MGHRA, CDR2 YSYEKL. V was shortened by 2 bases and J by 4 bases, with 9 bases between the two germline ends. This CDR3 is 14 amino acids long. The CDR3 DNA, read in part, is TGCGCCAGCAGCCAACTCCAGGGAAATCAGCCC. Translation gives CASSQLQGNQP. The full CDR3 is CASSQLQGNQPQHF.

Worth noting for this clone: Sequencing ends 3 residues short of the CDR3 end; the germline J gene provides the rest. V usage is TRBV20-1 and J usage is TRBJ2-1; TRBD2 is a possible D gene (5 bases). The V and J ends lost 3 bases and 0 bases respectively, with 9 bases between them. Germline assignment: CDR1 DFQATT and CDR2 SNEGSKA (reference sequence). The CDR3 runs 14 residues. This CDR3 reads CSASSASSYNEQFF. The part of the CDR3 DNA that was read is TGCAGTGCTAGTAGCGCGAGCTCCTACAATGAG.

On this clone: With the read ending 3 residues before the CDR3 end, the germline J gene is used to fill in that end. This chain links TRBV19 with TRBJ1-2, with a weak D call TRBD1 (5 bases). Germline V lookup: CDR1 LNHDA, CDR2 SQIVND (reference sequence). This CDR3 spans 16 amino acids. Trimming cost V 5 bases and J 2 bases, with 18 bases left between them. CDR3 DNA (partial): TGTGCCAGTAGTCTCCCGCGGGGGACGGGCAACTATGGC. This translates into CASSLPRGTGNYG. The entire CDR3 reads CASSLPRGTGNYGYTF.

Concerning this clone itself: The CDR3 end lies 3 residues beyond the end of the read and is filled in from the germline J gene. V gene TRBV30 combines with J gene TRBJ1-2, with D perhaps matching TRBD1 (6 bases). Germline assignment: CDR1 GTSNPN and CDR2 SVGIG (reference sequence). The CDR3 has 13 amino acids. The CDR3 loop reads CAWGPGGGRGYTF. The DNA read from the CDR3 is TGTGCCTGGGGTCCTGGGGGGGGGCGAGGC. Together with reference TRBV30 and TRBJ1-2, the CDR3 gives the full variable domain: SQTIHQWPATLVQPVGSPLSLECTVEGTSNPNLYWYRQAAGRGLQLLFYSVGIGQISSEVPQNLSASRPQDRQFILSSKKLLLSDSGFYLCAWGPGGGRGYTFGSGTRLTVV.

Comment on this clone: The CDR3 end is not reached by the read, which stops 3 residues before it; the germline J gene fills it in. The same CDR3 arises from other DNA sequences in this sample as well. This chain links TRBV7-3 with TRBJ1-3, with TRBD1 matching 8 bases. This CDR3 contains 14 residues. V gave up 10 bases and J gave up 4 bases; unmatched junction bases: 9. CDR1 SGHTA and CDR2 FQGTGA come from the germline V gene. CDR3 loop: CAIGTGGSGNTIYF. The CDR3 bases that were read are TGTGCCATCGGTACAGGGGGATCGGGAAACACC. Complete variable domain (other parts from reference TRBV7-3 and TRBJ1-3): GAGVSQTPSNKVTEKGKYVELRCDPISGHTALYWYRQSLGQGPEFLIYFQGTGAADDSGLPNDRFFAVRPEGSVSTLKIQRTERGDSAVYLCAIGTGGSGNTIYFGEGSWLTVV.

On this clone itself: Sequencing ends 3 residues short of the CDR3 end; the germline J gene provides the rest. The J gene is TRBJ2-6, the V gene TRBV30, with D possibly matching TRBD1 (6 bases). Germline V gene data show CDR1 as GTSNPN and CDR2 as SVGIG (reference sequence). V gave up 7 bases and J gave up 0 bases, with 16 bases separating them. The CDR3 loop spans 16 amino acids. CDR3 sequence: CAFGTGLSSGANVLTF. CDR3 DNA, as far as it was read: TGTGCCTTCGGAACAGGGCTTAGCTCTGGGGCCAACGTC.

As concerns this clone: The CDR3 extends 3 residues past the end of the read, so its final part is completed from the germline J gene. The rearrangement uses TRBV19 and TRBJ1-2; tentatively, D is TRBD1 (5 bases). The germline V gene encodes CDR1 LNHDA and CDR2 SQIVND (reference sequence). The CDR3 totals 16 residues. The CDR3 sequence: CASSMGSGASYNDYTF. The CDR3 DNA, read in part, is TGTGCCAGTAGTATGGGGAGCGGGGCCTCCTACAATGAC.

As for this clone: With the read ending 3 residues before the CDR3 end, the germline J gene is used to fill in that end. The chain has TRBV30 and TRBJ1-2; D uncertain. CDR1 GTSNPN and CDR2 SVGIG come from the germline V gene (reference sequence). CDR3 size: 13 residues. The sequenced CDR3 bases are TGTGCCTGGGGGAGCGGGAGCTCCTACGAC. Amino acids: CAWGSGSSYD. The full CDR3 protein is CAWGSGSSYDYTF.

As concerns this clone: The CDR3 end lies 3 residues beyond the end of the read and is filled in from the germline J gene. The rearrangement joins TRBV28 to TRBJ2-1; perhaps TRBD1 as D (6 bases). This CDR3 comprises 17 residues. Trimming shortened V by 5 bases and J by 2 bases, and 19 bases separated the two germline ends. Germline-derived CDR1 and CDR2 are MDHEN and SYDVKM. The CDR3: CASSEQGVDYPYNEQFF. The sequenced CDR3 bases are TGTGCCAGCAGTGAACAGGGAGTTGACTACCCCTACAATGAG. Full variable domain (remainder filled in from reference TRBV28 and TRBJ2-1): DVKVTQSSRYLVKRTGEKVFLECVQDMDHENMFWYRQDPGLGLRLIYFSYDVKMKEKGDIPEGYSVSREKKERFSLILESASTNQTSMYLCASSEQGVDYPYNEQFFGPGTRLTVL.

Regarding this clone: The CDR3 goes on 3 residues after the read ends, and that part is filled in from the germline J gene. The chain links TRBV4-1 to TRBJ2-3; D not certain. Germline-derived CDR1 and CDR2 are MGHRA and YSYEKL. The V end was cut by 4 bases, the J end by 1 base, with 12 bases between. The CDR3 is 15 amino acids. CDR3 amino acids: CASSPPPPGTDTQYF. The DNA read from the CDR3 is TGCGCCAGCAGCCCACCGCCCCCGGGCACAGATACG.

This chain's CDR3 is CAIRKLAGVTGELFF. The sequenced CDR3 bases are TGTGCCATCAGAAAACTAGCGGGGGTCACCGGGGAG. The rearrangement links TRBV10-3 to TRBJ2-2; 11 nucleotides line up with TRBD2. The read stops 3 residues short of the end of the CDR3; the missing end is completed from the germline J gene. CDR3 length equals 15 residues. Germline V CDR1 and CDR2: ENHRY, SYGVKD. V was pared by 6 bases and J by 4 bases, with 4 bases of the junction left unmatched.

Comments on this clone: The read is 3 residues too short to cover the CDR3 end, so that end is filled in from the germline J gene. The chain combines TRBV9 with TRBJ1-5; 7 nucleotides agree with TRBD1. The ends lost 4 bases at V and 4 bases at J; junction bases unmatched: 8. CDR3 length: 15 residues. CDR1 and CDR2 from the germline V gene are SGDLS and YYNGEE. The CDR3 bases that were read are TGTGCCAGCAGCCGTAGCGCCAGGGGGAATCAGCCC. It codes for CASSRSARGNQP. The CDR3, in full, reads CASSRSARGNQPQHF. The variable domain in full, completed from reference TRBV9 and TRBJ1-5, reads DSGVTQTPKHLITATGQRVTLRCSPRSGDLSVYWYQQSLDQGLQFLIQYYNGEERAKGNILERFSAQQFPDLHSELNLSSLELGDSALYFCASSRSARGNQPQHFGDGTRLSIL.

The CDR3 bases that were read are TGCAGTGCTAGTCGGTACAATGAG. Its translation: CSASRYNE. In full, the CDR3 is CSASRYNEQFF. The rearrangement links TRBV20-1 to TRBJ2-1; D remains unclear. The read falls 3 residues short of the CDR3 end, and the missing part is taken from the germline J gene. Per germline, CDR1 DFQATT and CDR2 SNEGSKA (reference sequence). V was trimmed by 3 bases and J by 4 bases, leaving 4 bases between them. This CDR3 is built from 11 residues.

On this clone itself: The sequenced fragment ends 3 residues before the CDR3 boundary, so the rest is inferred from the germline J gene. V is TRBV6-4 and J is TRBJ1-2; 8 nucleotides line up with TRBD1. The V gene's germline CDR1 is MRHNA and CDR2 SNTAGT. CDR3 length: 14 amino acids. The part of the CDR3 DNA that was read is TGTGCCAGCAGTGATGGGACAGGCTCCGAGGGC. Residues: CASSDGTGSEG. The whole CDR3 region reads CASSDGTGSEGYTF.

Details on this clone: Read coverage stops 3 residues before the CDR3 terminus; the germline J gene supplies the remainder. The chain employs TRBV30 and TRBJ1-5, with 8 bases lining up with TRBD1. This CDR3 comprises 16 residues. The germline CDR1 and CDR2 sequences are GTSNPN and SVGIG (reference sequence). V trimming: 0 bases; J trimming: 3 bases; junction bases outside the gene matches: 7. The CDR3 loop reads CAWSVLDRGVNQPQHF. The CDR3 bases that were read are TGTGCCTGGAGTGTACTTGACAGGGGAGTCAATCAGCCC.

Note on this clone: The CDR3 is cut off 3 residues early in the read; its end comes from the germline J gene. The chain is built from TRBV19 and TRBJ2-3; D could derive from TRBD1 or TRBD2 (7 bases each). Looked up from germline, CDR1 is LNHDA and CDR2 is SQIVND (reference sequence). The CDR3 length is 14 residues. CDR3 amino acids: CASSKGRGQETQYF. CDR3 bases read: TGTGCCAGTAGTAAGGGGAGGGGGCAAGAGACG.

Points on this clone: The read is 3 residues too short to cover the CDR3 end, so that end is filled in from the germline J gene. This rearrangement joins TRBV20-1 to TRBJ2-4; 7 bases are shared with TRBD2. The CDR3 consists of 17 residues. Germline-derived CDR1 and CDR2 are DFQATT and SNEGSKA (reference sequence). V was pared by 3 bases and J by 0 bases, with 11 bases of the junction left unmatched. Here the CDR3 reads CSARGRGQPLAKNIQYF. The DNA read from the CDR3 is TGCAGTGCTAGGGGGAGGGGCCAACCCTTAGCCAAAAACATT.

Points on this clone: The CDR3 end falls 3 residues outside the read, so it is completed with the germline J gene. The chain has TRBV13 and TRBJ1-1, with TRBD1 matching over 7 bases. Germline assignment: CDR1 PRHDT and CDR2 FYEKMQ (reference sequence). V lost 5 bases, J lost 5 bases, and 14 bases stayed unmatched. The CDR3 contains 16 residues. Partial CDR3 DNA: TGTGCCAGCAGCCACTCTGGACAGGATAGAGGGACTGAA. Its translation is CASSHSGQDRGTE. The whole CDR3 protein is CASSHSGQDRGTEAFF.

A word on this clone: The CDR3 end falls 3 residues outside the read, so it is completed with the germline J gene. V and J are TRBV7-3 and TRBJ2-3; 10 bases line up with TRBD2. The CDR3 contains 16 residues. CDR1 SGHTA and CDR2 FQGTGA come from the germline V gene. The V segment lost 5 bases and the J segment 4 bases; nucleotides outside the gene matches: 9. The DNA read from the CDR3 is TGTGCCAGCAGCCTCCAAGCGGGGGGGGTAGCAGATACG. This codes for CASSLQAGGVADT. The full CDR3 reads CASSLQAGGVADTQYF.

Turning to this clone: The sequence runs out 3 residues before the end of the CDR3; the remainder is reconstructed from the germline J gene. The chain links TRBV12-3 or TRBV12-4 to TRBJ2-7; TRBD2 might be the D (6 bases). V was shortened by 2 bases and J by 6 bases, with 8 bases between the two germline ends. The CDR3 is 12 residues long. CDR3 sequence reads: CASSLRGGEQYF. Incomplete CDR3 DNA: TGTGCCAGCAGTTTACGGGGAGGCGAG.

Comments on this clone: The read falls 3 residues short of the CDR3 end, and the missing part is taken from the germline J gene. V gene TRBV10-3 combines with J gene TRBJ2-7; TRBD1 might be the D (6 bases). This CDR3 region has 14 residues. V gave up 10 bases and J gave up 6 bases, with 22 bases separating them. CDR1 is ENHRY and CDR2 is SYGVKD in the germline V gene. The covered CDR3 bases are TGTGCCACCAGGGACGGACAGCCTCGAGTCGAG. Its protein product is CATRDGQPRVE. The whole CDR3 sequence reads CATRDGQPRVEQYF.